This passage covers 16 T cell receptor beta chains from one sample sequenced in a study of T-cell memory formation after mild COVID-19. TCRdb re-called the 5' RACE reads through MiXCR, storing one row per CDR3 protein. In the table there are fewer than 90,000 distinct CDR3 sequences, about 15% of which are singletons. Specimen: PBMCs or a T cell subset sorted from them (not recorded which). The receptors come from an adult woman who had mild COVID-19 (a few samples of this study predate the infection). Cell type and time point are not known.

V gene TRBV5-1 combines with J gene TRBJ1-2; D is uncertain. This CDR3 is 14 amino acids long. The V end lost 2 bases, the J end lost 4 bases, and 12 bases lay between the germline ends. CDR1 SGHRS and CDR2 YFSETQ come from the germline V gene. CDR3 DNA: TGCGCCAGCAGCTTCGTAGAGAACAGCTATGGCTACACCTTC. It is translated as CASSFVENSYGYTF.

The gene calls are TRBV5-1 and TRBJ2-1; 9 nucleotides line up with TRBD1. J lost 4 bases, V lost 0 bases, and 8 bases had no gene match. This CDR3 spans 17 amino acids. Germline lookup yields CDR1 SGHRS and CDR2 YFSETQ. CDR3 nucleotide sequence: TGCGCCAGCAGCTTGGTACCTGGGACAGGGCCATACAATGAGCAGTTCTTC. Encoded protein: CASSLVPGTGPYNEQFF.

This clonotype came up a few times. The V and J genes are TRBV4-3 and TRBJ2-1, with TRBD2 as a possible D gene (7 bases). Germline V gene data show CDR1 as LGHNA and CDR2 as YSLEER. This CDR3 is built from 14 residues. V gave up 0 bases and J gave up 10 bases, with 13 bases separating them. CDR3 in DNA: TGCGCCAGCAGCCAAGATGGGGGGGCACGGGAGCAGTTCTTC. Encoded protein: CASSQDGGAREQFF.

The gene calls are TRBV6-5 and TRBJ2-7; weak D call: TRBD1 (6 bases). Germline V CDR1 and CDR2: MNHEY, SVGAGI. The CDR3 sequence is 15 residues long. V lost 5 bases, J lost 2 bases, and 16 bases lay in between. The CDR3 is CASSPPAGVAYEQYF. Here the CDR3 DNA reads TGTGCCAGCAGTCCCCCCGCAGGGGTAGCCTACGAGCAGTACTTC.

This clonotype occurred a few times. The rearrangement joins TRBV20-1 to TRBJ2-5; TRBD1 matches 10 bases. CDR1 and CDR2 from the germline V gene are DFQATT and SNEGSKA (reference sequence). This CDR3 comprises 16 residues. The V gene end was trimmed by 1 base and the J gene end by 4 bases; junction bases not matched to a gene: 9. The CDR3 loop is CSARGSGTGVGETQYF. The CDR3 nucleotides read TGCAGTGCTAGAGGATCCGGGACAGGGGTCGGAGAGACCCAGTACTTC.

The chain combines TRBV7-9 with TRBJ1-2; 7 nucleotides agree with TRBD1. Germline V gives CDR1 SEHNR, CDR2 FQNEAQ (reference sequence). CDR3 length: 14 residues. After removal of 0 bases from V and 6 bases from J, the junction contained 4 bases not matched to a gene. This CDR3 is CASSLAGGADGYTF. The DNA of the CDR3 is TGTGCCAGCAGCTTAGCAGGGGGCGCGGATGGCTACACCTTC.

In this sample, this clonotype turned up many times. The chain combines TRBV6-1 with TRBJ2-7, with TRBD1 matching over 7 bases. V lost 6 bases and J lost 4; bases outside the gene matches: 12. Germline assignment: CDR1 MNHNS and CDR2 SASEGT. The CDR3 is 15 residues long. The CDR3 sequence: CASRGKTGSSYEQYF. CDR3 in DNA: TGTGCCAGCAGGGGGAAGACAGGGTCAAGTTACGAGCAGTACTTC.

This clonotype has a handful of counts. This chain's CDR3 is CASSSVRTGRGHYGYTF. Here the CDR3 DNA reads TGTGCCAGCAGCTCAGTCCGGACAGGGAGGGGGCACTATGGCTACACCTTC. V and J are TRBV7-9 and TRBJ1-2, with 8 nucleotides matching TRBD1. Germline CDR1 and CDR2: SEHNR and FQNEAQ (reference sequence). The CDR3 loop spans 17 amino acids. Germline trimming cut 4 bases from V and 3 bases from J; bases unmatched to any gene: 13.

The chain has TRBV6-6 and TRBJ2-5; D may be TRBD2 (7 bases). The germline CDR1 and CDR2 sequences are MNHNY and SVGAGI (reference sequence). The V and J ends lost 11 bases and 9 bases respectively, with 22 bases between them. The CDR3 has 13 amino acids. CDR3: CAATVPAGGPQYF. CDR3 nucleotides: TGTGCCGCAACGGTCCCGGCCGGGGGGCCCCAGTACTTC.

The V call is TRBV12-3 or TRBV12-4, the J call TRBJ2-1; 8 positions match TRBD2. The J segment lost 10 bases and the V segment lost 6 bases, leaving 17 bases of the junction unmatched. The CDR3 loop spans 16 amino acids. CDR3 loop: CASSISGLEFSKEQFF. The CDR3 DNA follows: TGTGCCAGCAGCATTTCGGGACTAGAATTCTCCAAGGAGCAGTTCTTC.

The chain carries TRBV5-1 and TRBJ1-1; 12 bases agree with TRBD1. CDR3 length equals 15 residues. The trim removed 0 bases at V and 7 bases at J, leaving 4 bases unmatched. The V gene's germline CDR1 is SGHRS and CDR2 YFSETQ. This CDR3 reads CASSLGDRGLNEAFF. CDR3 nucleotides: TGCGCCAGCAGCTTGGGGGACAGGGGGCTTAATGAAGCTTTCTTT.

The V gene is TRBV2, the J gene TRBJ1-1; 7 bases fit TRBD1. This CDR3 has 12 amino acids. Germline CDR1 and CDR2: SNHLY and FYNNEI. Germline trimming cut 4 bases from V and 7 bases from J; bases unmatched to any gene: 3. The CDR3 DNA sequence: TGTGCCAGCAGTGGACAGGGTAGTGAAGCTTTCTTT. It codes for CASSGQGSEAFF.

This clonotype was seen just once. The chain uses TRBV5-6 and TRBJ2-7; possibly TRBD2 for D (5 bases). Germline V CDR1 and CDR2: SGHDT, YYEEEE. Between the trimmed V and J ends, which lost 4 bases and 2 bases, there was a span of 13 bases. CDR3 size: 14 residues. In DNA, the CDR3 is TGTGCCAGCAGCCCTGGTGGGAGCGCCTACGAGCAGTACTTC. It translates to CASSPGGSAYEQYF.

This clonotype was picked up many times. This chain joins TRBV7-2 and TRBJ2-7; tentative D call: TRBD1 (6 bases). This CDR3 is 13 amino acids long. V was trimmed by 3 bases and J by 5 bases, leaving 11 bases between them. Looked up from germline, CDR1 is SGHTA and CDR2 is FQGNSA. The CDR3 nucleotides are TGTGCCAGCAGCTTCAGTCAGGGGAACGAGCAGTACTTC. As protein: CASSFSQGNEQYF. The full variable domain, its missing parts supplied by reference TRBV7-2 and TRBJ2-7, is GAGVSQSPSNKVTEKGKDVELRCDPISGHTALYWYRQSLGQGLEFLIYFQGNSAPDKSGLPSDRFSAERTGGSVSTLTIQRTQQEDSAVYLCASSFSQGNEQYFGPGTRLTVT.

The rearrangement joins TRBV7-9 to TRBJ1-1; D might be TRBD1 (5 bases). Between the trimmed V and J ends, which lost 2 bases and 3 bases, there was a span of 13 bases. This CDR3 is 15 amino acids long. CDR1 and CDR2 (germline): SEHNR, FQNEAQ (reference sequence). The DNA for the CDR3 is TGTGCCAGCAGCTTACCCCGCGGGGGGGACACTGAAGCTTTCTTT. Amino acids: CASSLPRGGDTEAFF.

This clonotype came up a few times. V and J are TRBV5-5 and TRBJ2-1; 9 nucleotides align to TRBD2. Losses at the gene ends were 5 bases for V and 0 bases for J; bases not matched to a gene: 6. The germline V gene encodes CDR1 SGHKS and CDR2 YYEKEE (reference sequence). This CDR3 spans 16 amino acids. CDR3 nucleotide sequence: TGTGCCAGCAGTCCCAGACTAGCGGACTCCTACAATGAGCAGTTCTTC. Protein sequence: CASSPRLADSYNEQFF.